This record looks at one T cell receptor beta chain sequence and its context. These data belong to a study of low-dose radiotherapy and immunotherapy resistance in tumors. For the study at large: Participants in Cohort 1 were administered 0.5 Gy per fraction at 2-week intervals, to a cumulative dose of 6.5 Gy. Those assigned to Cohort 2 were treated with 1 Gy per fraction every two weeks (13 Gy in total over 26 weeks).

Germline CDR1 reads LGHNA; CDR2 reads YSLEER. Trimming left V 4 bases short and J 6 bases short, with 18 bases between. The CDR3 extends over 15 amino acids. cDNA synthesis used a TRAV/TRBV-specific primer set for both chains. It was with a constant-region primer and a V-primer adapter that TCRs were amplified over roughly 18 PCR cycles. mRNA isolates were amplified via in vitro transcription. TCRdb recomputed calls from the reads with MiXCR, one row per CDR3 protein. The sample lists under 110,000 distinct CDR3 sequences; 20% to 25% were seen once. Time point specified: after trial treatment. Treatment here: LDRT plus nivolumab, ipilimumab, low-dose cyclophosphamide and aspirin (RACIN trial). The therapy administered to donors comprised nivolumab, ipilimumab, aspirin, low-dose cyclophosphamide and low-dose radiotherapy.

The chain links TRBV4-3 to TRBJ1-2; D not certain. The sequence came from a male donor with prostate cancer. This sample comprised PBMCs, obtained after low-dose radiotherapy plus immunotherapy. The CDR3 DNA follows: TGCGCCAGCAGCCGTCGGGCGGTCGCAATGGATGGCTACACCTTC. Amino acids: CASSRRAVAMDGYTF.